The 3 T cell receptor beta chains given below trace back to one sample, sequenced in a study of control samples from healthy donors and cancer patients. Libraries were prepared by immunoSEQ multiplex PCR; TCRdb keeps only in-frame clonotypes and omits some of them. The table lists 70,000 or so clones, about 80% of them singletons. Sequenced material: blood. The receptors shown here come from a man between 50 and 59 years old in good health.

This chain links TRBV11-3 with TRBJ2-1; D unclear. V lost 2 bases and J 8 bases, leaving 10 bases between the germline ends. The CDR3 extends over 13 amino acids. From germline, CDR1 is SGHNT and CDR2 YENEEA. The CDR3 coding sequence is TGTGCCAGCAGCTTAAGAGTACGTGATGAGCAGTTCTTC. Translated: CASSLRVRDEQFF.

The chain uses TRBV5-1 and TRBJ1-1; D may be TRBD1 (5 bases). Germline-derived CDR1 and CDR2 are SGHRS and YFSETQ. V was trimmed by 3 bases and J by 1 base, leaving 16 bases between them. This CDR3 comprises 16 residues. The CDR3 loop reads CASSWGPGRKNTEAFF. CDR3 nucleotides: TGCGCCAGCAGCTGGGGCCCTGGACGGAAGAACACTGAAGCTTTCTTT.

The chain employs TRBV2 and TRBJ2-7; D uncertain. The germline V gene encodes CDR1 SNHLY and CDR2 FYNNEI. This CDR3 has 13 amino acids. V was cut by 5 bases and J by 2 bases, with 10 bases left in between. This CDR3 reads CASSNSPPYEQYF. The CDR3 DNA reads TGTGCCAGCAGTAATAGCCCTCCCTACGAGCAGTACTTC.